Included here is one T cell receptor beta chain sequence, with context. The data belong to a study of CD8+CD57+ T cells in acquired aplastic anemia. CDR3 and TCR beta VDJ profiling relied on genomic DNA as the template. TCRdb re-called the reads with MiXCR, one entry per CDR3 protein. The sample records more than 150,000 distinct CDR3 sequences, about half being singletons. The CDR3 extends over 14 amino acids. In germline, CDR1 is SNHLY, CDR2 FYNNEI. V was cut by 7 bases and J by 7 bases, with 19 bases left in between. What was sequenced was sorted CD4+, CD8+, or CD8+CD57+ T cells (not recorded which) from PBMCs. This TCR derives from a human donor in good health. The genes are TRBV2 and TRBJ2-5, with D possibly being TRBD1 (6 bases). The DNA for the CDR3 is TGTGCCAGCATCGAAGGACAGCAGAGAGGGACCCAGTACTTC. Translating it yields CASIEGQQRGTQYF.